This TCR beta chain appears in the sequencing data of a study of vaccination and CD4 T cells after COVID-19 (dated by TCRdb to between 2020 and 2023). In the study overall: Every convalescent patient had a positive nasal swab PCR test for SARS-CoV-2, with mild disease in roughly nine patients and severe disease in one. In the convalescent cohort there were six males and four females, among whom were two Hispanic individuals, seven Caucasians, two Asians and one multiracial person. Post-COVID blood samples were collected from convalescent patients a median of roughly 100 days after diagnosis, with a range of about 35 to 170 days. Post-vaccine blood samples were collected a median of around 10 weeks after the second vaccine dose, ranging from about 14 to 241 days. The spike-specific CD4+ TCR repertoire was compared before and after mRNA vaccination in over nine COVID-19 convalescent patients and a handful of infection-naive healthy vaccine recipients. Participants received two doses of either the Pfizer-BioNTech BNT162b2 vaccine (n=8) or the Moderna mRNA-1273 vaccine (n=2). What the research found in general, with its limitations: Among convalescent patients, a median around 89% of the SARS-CoV-2-reactive clones seen after vaccination appeared only after vaccination, which suggests priming specific to the vaccine. Nearly all vaccine-specific clones in convalescent patients (304 of 307) were mono-reactive for SARS-CoV-2 spike rather than cross-reactive with common cold coronaviruses. The number of convalescent patients in the study was relatively small, and the study did not examine early timepoints following natural infection. An increase in the median number of SARS-CoV-2-reactive clonotypes from 21 after infection to 35 to 40 after vaccination was observed, but the change was not found to be significant.

This clonotype was detected a few times. No cognate antigen has been identified for it. Nothing much larger sits one base from this clone, and base qualities are not available. V was cut back by 5 bases and J by 4 bases, leaving a gap of 17 bases between them. Measured from the cysteine to the phenylalanine, the CDR3 is 15 residues long. Left in the record is the CDR3 DNA by itself, 45 bases read in frame from the first base. The germline V gene (reference sequence) sets CDR1 to LNHNV and CDR2 to YYDKDF. Library construction relied on PCR. The instrument was an Illumina iSeq 100. The authors' pipeline ran thus. Non-productive sequences were removed, and CDR3s that did not start with C, did not end with F or W, or were shorter than 7 amino acids were discarded. CDR3 homology was assessed with Levenshtein distances (stringdist) and unrooted phylogenetic trees (ape) in R version 3.6.1. TCRdb handled the public reads itself, with Q25 trimming in fastp and clone calling in MiXCR, and kept productive beta chains. All rows with the same CDR3 protein become a single entry with the most common DNA and genes. The V and J calls were not made by the authors but by TCRdb's processing. For this sample there are fewer than 20,000 distinct CDR3 sequences; approximately 59% appear just once. Approximately 0.97% of the sample lies in the top ten.

The convalescent patients' positive SARS-CoV-2 PCR tests fell between March and December 2020, which was before the Alpha, Beta and Delta variants emerged in the United States. Ficoll-Paque Plus gradient centrifugation was used to isolate PBMCs from whole blood, and the isolated PBMCs were then either used fresh or cryopreserved at -140C. The sequences come from CD4+ T cells from blood, collected before SARS-CoV-2 vaccination. The chain joins TRBV15 to TRBJ2-5, and possibly TRBD2, on 6 matching bases. The TCR was taken from a human donor who had recovered from COVID-19. The DNA reads as follows: TGTGCCACCAGCGGGTGGGACGGAGGGCCAGAGACCCAGTACTTC. Its protein reads: CATSGWDGGPETQYF.